The 26 T cell receptor beta chains in this list originate from one sample, sequenced in a study of cytomegalovirus exposure and HLA in healthy donors (dated by TCRdb to the late 2010s). Library creation used the immunoSEQ multiplex PCR assay. The multiplex PCR relied on a mix of 60 forward primers for TCR Vbeta segments and 13 reverse primers for TCR Jbeta segments. Not all clones reach the TCRdb copy of this immuneACCESS table, which keeps in-frame sequences only. Checked studies attribute under half of the gap to unresolved V genes and leave the rest unexplained. Counted in this sample were roughly 190,000 clones; around 81% of them appeared once. The ten largest clones add up to approximately 10% of the sample. The sequencing input was PBMCs. The source is a woman aged 45-59 years in good health and CMV-seropositive.

The V call is TRBV4-3, the J call TRBJ1-1, with D hard to call. Germline V gives CDR1 LGHNA, CDR2 YSLEER. The V gene lost 3 bases and the J gene lost 0 bases, with 17 bases spanning the gap. This CDR3 has 17 amino acids. The CDR3 sequence: CASSQSGVSLVNTEAFF. The DNA for the CDR3 is TGCGCCAGCAGCCAGAGCGGGGTTTCCCTGGTGAACACTGAAGCTTTCTTT.

This chain uses TRBV6-1 with TRBJ2-5; no definite D call. The CDR3 consists of 13 residues. Germline loops: CDR1 MNHNS, CDR2 SASEGT. Trimming pared 2 bases from V and 2 bases from J, leaving 6 bases between. This CDR3 is CASSESEQETQYF. Here the CDR3 DNA reads TGTGCCAGCAGTGAATCAGAACAAGAGACCCAGTACTTC.

This clone was detected only a few times. The chain uses TRBV2 and TRBJ1-1, with TRBD1 as a possible D gene (5 bases). CDR1 and CDR2 from the germline V gene are SNHLY and FYNNEI. The CDR3 runs to 14 residues. V lost 6 bases, J lost 6 bases, and 17 bases lay in between. The CDR3 region has the DNA TGTGCCAGCAGGGACATAAACCGACGCGCTGAAGCTTTCTTT. Protein sequence: CASRDINRRAEAFF.

CDR3 sequence: CASSQDRRGPWNEAFF. The CDR3 nucleotides are TGTGCCAGCAGCCAAGATCGGAGGGGACCCTGGAATGAAGCTTTCTTT. The rearrangement joins TRBV4-2 to TRBJ1-1; D possibly corresponds to TRBD1 (5 bases). The V and J ends lost 0 bases and 7 bases respectively, with 18 bases between them. Germline V gene sequence: CDR1 LGHNA, CDR2 YNFKEQ. CDR3 size: 16 residues.

This chain connects TRBV6-6 to TRBJ1-2; D is ambiguous. The V and J ends lost 3 bases and 7 bases respectively, with 12 bases between them. Looked up from germline, CDR1 is MNHNY and CDR2 is SVGAGI (reference sequence). The CDR3 sequence is 13 residues long. The CDR3 nucleotides are TGTGCCAGCAGTTATGGCGGGTGGACTGGCTACACCTTC. Encoded protein: CASSYGGWTGYTF.

V gene TRBV4-3 combines with J gene TRBJ2-5; 14 bases agree with TRBD2. The germline CDR1 and CDR2 sequences are LGHNA and YSLEER. The CDR3 is 18 amino acids. Trimming at V came to 3 bases and at J to 1 base, leaving 7 bases not matched to a gene. In DNA, the CDR3 is TGCGCCAGCAGCCAGACTAGCGGGGGGGCCTTTCCCCAAGAGACCCAGTACTTC. It codes for CASSQTSGGAFPQETQYF.

This clone was counted a few times. The V and J genes are TRBV4-3 and TRBJ2-7, with TRBD2 matching over 7 bases. CDR3 size: 15 residues. With V trimmed by 1 base and J by 5 bases, 8 bases remained unmatched. The germline gives CDR1 LGHNA, CDR2 YSLEER. CDR3 nucleotide sequence: TGCGCCAGCAGCCAAGCTCGGGGGGAAGGTGACGAGCAGTACTTC. This translates into CASSQARGEGDEQYF.

The J gene is TRBJ2-1, the V gene TRBV27; tentatively, D is TRBD2 (5 bases). The CDR3 covers 15 residues. Germline CDR1 reads MNHEY; CDR2 reads SMNVEV (reference sequence). The germline V and J ends were trimmed by 2 bases and 6 bases, with 14 bases remaining between them. The CDR3 nucleotides are TGTGCCAGCAGTTTAATGAGGGTTGTGGGCAATGAGCAGTTCTTC. Translation gives CASSLMRVVGNEQFF.

The chain has TRBV19 and TRBJ1-1; D uncertain. CDR1 LNHDA and CDR2 SQIVND come from the germline V gene (reference sequence). This CDR3 contains 15 residues. V was trimmed by 1 base and J by 4 bases, leaving 13 bases between them. The CDR3 protein is CASSIVNPGSTEAFF. The CDR3 DNA follows: TGTGCCAGTAGTATAGTTAACCCCGGGTCCACTGAAGCTTTCTTT.

This clone was seen a single time. The chain carries TRBV21-1 and TRBJ1-5. TRBV21-1 is a pseudogene segment. This CDR3 contains 16 residues. The CDR3 DNA follows: TGTGCCAGCAGCCCCTCCGTGGGGGACTTTAATCAGCCCCAGCATTTT. The encoded protein is CASSPSVGDFNQPQHF.

The chain combines TRBV6-5 with TRBJ1-1; no clear D gene. Per germline, CDR1 MNHEY and CDR2 SVGAGI. Trimming shortened V by 2 bases and J by 6 bases, and 4 bases separated the two germline ends. CDR3 length: 11 residues. This chain's CDR3 is CASSYRAEAFF. CDR3 nucleotide sequence: TGTGCCAGCAGTTACAGAGCTGAAGCTTTCTTT.

V is TRBV6-5 and J is TRBJ2-3; 7 positions match TRBD2. Trimming at V came to 6 bases and at J to 5 bases, leaving 11 bases not matched to a gene. The V gene's germline CDR1 is MNHEY and CDR2 SVGAGI. This CDR3 has 15 residues. CDR3 bases: TGTGCCAGCAGCCCCTGGGGGGGGAGGGGAGATACGCAGTATTTT. Its protein product is CASSPWGGRGDTQYF.

V usage is TRBV6-1 and J usage is TRBJ1-5; TRBD1 agrees at 7 bases. The CDR3 extends over 13 amino acids. Unmatched junction bases numbered 9, after V lost 11 bases and J lost 5 bases. Germline values: CDR1 MNHNS, CDR2 SASEGT. CDR3 sequence: CAGRRGPDQPQHF. CDR3 in DNA: TGTGCCGGACGGAGGGGGCCAGATCAGCCCCAGCATTTT.

As for this clone: A read error may produce the germline difference seen at one junction end. The CDR3 nucleotides are TGTGCCAGCTATAGGGTCGTAATTGGGGAGACTCAGTACTTC. This encodes CASYRVVIGETQYF. This sequence joins TRBV27 and TRBJ2-5; tentatively, D is TRBD2 (5 bases). Germline values: CDR1 MNHEY, CDR2 SMNVEV (reference sequence). The CDR3 is made up of 14 amino acids.

The chain couples TRBV6-5 to TRBJ1-2; TRBD1 agrees at 11 bases. The V gene's germline CDR1 is MNHEY and CDR2 SVGAGI. The trim removed 7 bases at V and 8 bases at J, leaving 9 bases unmatched. The CDR3 runs to 14 residues. The CDR3 protein is CASINQDRGRGYTF. The CDR3 DNA reads TGTGCCAGCATTAACCAGGACAGGGGGCGAGGCTACACCTTC.

The J gene is TRBJ2-5, the V gene TRBV9; 10 bases fit TRBD2. The CDR3 extends over 17 amino acids. Losses at the gene ends were 2 bases for V and 4 bases for J; bases not matched to a gene: 11. CDR1 and CDR2 from the germline V gene are SGDLS and YYNGEE. CDR3: CASSVGQAGGPGETQYF. CDR3 bases: TGTGCCAGCAGCGTCGGTCAAGCGGGGGGGCCCGGAGAGACCCAGTACTTC.

This chain joins TRBV7-3 and TRBJ2-7, with D maybe TRBD1 (6 bases). There are 15 residues in the CDR3. Germline V gene sequence: CDR1 SGHTA, CDR2 FQGTGA. Trimming stripped 5 bases from V and 3 bases from J, with 17 bases between. The CDR3 DNA is TGTGCCAGCAGCCCGCAGGGGAGTGAGATCTACGAGCAGTACTTC. Translation: CASSPQGSEIYEQYF. The variable domain in full, completed from reference TRBV7-3 and TRBJ2-7, reads GAGVSQTPSNKVTEKGKYVELRCDPISGHTALYWYRQSLGQGPEFLIYFQGTGAADDSGLPNDRFFAVRPEGSVSTLKIQRTERGDSAVYLCASSPQGSEIYEQYFGPGTRLTVT.

The rearrangement links TRBV5-1 to TRBJ2-1; 11 positions match TRBD1. Germline V gene sequence: CDR1 SGHRS, CDR2 YFSETQ. The CDR3 loop spans 15 amino acids. Trimming took 5 bases from V and 2 from J; bases not matched to a gene: 3. In DNA form, the CDR3 reads TGCGCCAGCAGACGGACAGGGGGCCCCTACAATGAGCAGTTCTTC. Its translation is CASRRTGGPYNEQFF.

The chain uses TRBV6-5 and TRBJ2-5; 8 nucleotides agree with TRBD1. CDR1 is MNHEY, CDR2 SVGAGI, per germline. Germline trimming cut 7 bases from V and 7 bases from J; bases unmatched to any gene: 11. The CDR3 runs to 14 residues. The CDR3 here is CASMRTGHSGTQYF. DNA for the CDR3: TGTGCCAGCATGCGGACAGGGCACAGCGGGACCCAGTACTTC.

The V call is TRBV28, the J call TRBJ2-7; 7 positions agree with TRBD1. CDR1 MDHEN and CDR2 SYDVKM come from the germline V gene. The ends lost 3 bases at V and 5 bases at J; junction bases unmatched: 1. This CDR3 is 12 amino acids long. The CDR3 region is CASSLDRNEQYF. As DNA, the CDR3 is TGTGCCAGCAGTTTGGACAGGAACGAGCAGTACTTC.

The V gene is TRBV7-8, the J gene TRBJ2-5, with D perhaps TRBD1 (6 bases). Germline V CDR1 and CDR2: SGHVS, FQNEAQ. The CDR3 is made up of 15 amino acids. V dropped 3 bases and J dropped 1 base, with 12 bases sitting between them. CDR3 sequence (DNA): TGTGCCAGCAGCTTTACCCTGGACAGCCAAGAGACCCAGTACTTC. As protein: CASSFTLDSQETQYF.

The chain links TRBV19 to TRBJ1-1; possible D gene TRBD1, 6 bases. V shed 6 bases and J shed 5 bases, with 16 bases lying between them. The CDR3 sequence is 14 residues long. Germline assignment: CDR1 LNHDA and CDR2 SQIVND (reference sequence). CDR3 residues: CASSLNRVGTEAFF. The CDR3 bases are TGTGCCAGTAGCCTTAACAGGGTTGGAACTGAAGCTTTCTTT.

The rearrangement joins TRBV5-1 to TRBJ1-6; perhaps TRBD1 as D (6 bases). Germline V gives CDR1 SGHRS, CDR2 YFSETQ. V was cut by 7 bases and J by 7 bases, with 12 bases left in between. CDR3 length equals 13 residues. The CDR3 protein is CASSGQGNSPLHF. Here the CDR3 DNA reads TGCGCCAGCTCGGGGCAGGGGAATTCACCCCTCCACTTT.

The chain links TRBV7-9 to TRBJ2-7; 11 bases map to TRBD1. V trimming: 5 bases; J trimming: 2 bases; junction bases outside the gene matches: 8. CDR1 and CDR2 (germline): SEHNR, FQNEAQ (reference sequence). The CDR3 contains 16 residues. DNA for the CDR3: TGTGCCAGCAGCCCGCGGACAGGGGGCCCCCCCTACGAGCAGTACTTC. It translates to CASSPRTGGPPYEQYF.

The chain carries TRBV4-3 and TRBJ1-2, with D perhaps TRBD1 (5 bases). CDR1 and CDR2 (germline): LGHNA, YSLEER. V was shortened by 5 bases and J by 0 bases, with 16 bases between the two germline ends. The CDR3 loop spans 16 amino acids. DNA for the CDR3: TGCGCCAGCAGCTCGAATACGGGGACTGCTAACTATGGCTACACCTTC. It is translated as CASSSNTGTANYGYTF.

Only one count was recorded for this clone. The genes are TRBV13 and TRBJ2-5; perhaps TRBD2 as D (5 bases). The germline V and J ends were trimmed by 1 base and 5 bases, with 11 bases remaining between them. This CDR3 is built from 14 residues. Germline V gene sequence: CDR1 PRHDT, CDR2 FYEKMQ (reference sequence). As DNA, the CDR3 is TGTGCCAGCAGCTTAGCTCGGGGAAGGGAGACCCAGTACTTC. The encoded protein is CASSLARGRETQYF. The entire variable domain, with the rest obtained from reference TRBV13 and TRBJ2-5, is as follows: AAGVIQSPRHLIKEKRETATLKCYPIPRHDTVYWYQQGPGQDPQFLISFYEKMQSDKGSIPDRFSAQQFSDYHSELNMSSLELGDSALYFCASSLARGRETQYFGPGTRLLVL.